Following are 9 T cell receptor beta chains from one sample sequenced in a study of blood T cell repertoires in COVID-19. Produced via immunoSEQ multiplex PCR; TCRdb's table is partial and in-frame only. The data hold about 100,000 clones, with over 75% observed a single time. The sequenced material came from peripheral blood. The receptors derive from a woman of 80 years or more with acute or convalescent COVID-19.

There are a few counts of this clone. The chain joins TRBV28 to TRBJ2-7, with 7 bases aligning to TRBD2. The germline V gene has CDR1 MDHEN and CDR2 SYDVKM. V shed 6 bases, J shed 2 bases, and the junction held 7 bases outside the gene matches. The CDR3 sequence is 14 residues long. The CDR3 here is CASRVGRQAYEQYF. Here the CDR3 DNA reads TGTGCCAGCAGGGTCGGGAGGCAAGCCTACGAGCAGTACTTC. Filled out from reference TRBV28 and TRBJ2-7, the complete variable domain reads DVKVTQSSRYLVKRTGEKVFLECVQDMDHENMFWYRQDPGLGLRLIYFSYDVKMKEKGDIPEGYSVSREKKERFSLILESASTNQTSMYLCASRVGRQAYEQYFGPGTRLTVT.

The rearrangement uses TRBV6-5 and TRBJ1-6; D remains ambiguous. The CDR3 covers 13 residues. Germline V gene lookup returns CDR1 MNHEY and CDR2 SVGAGI. V lost 4 bases to trimming and J lost 10 bases, with 11 bases between them. The DNA of the CDR3 is TGTGCCAGCAGTTCCCTCATGCGGTCACCCCTCCACTTT. Protein: CASSSLMRSPLHF.

V usage is TRBV10-3 and J usage is TRBJ2-7, with D possibly being TRBD1 (6 bases). CDR3 length: 13 amino acids. From germline, CDR1 is ENHRY and CDR2 SYGVKD. The V end lost 2 bases, the J end lost 7 bases, and 12 bases lay between the germline ends. This chain's CDR3 is CAISEGGRGEQYF. The CDR3 DNA is TGTGCCATCAGTGAGGGTGGCAGGGGAGAGCAGTACTTC.

CDR3 DNA sequence: TGTGCCAGCAGCCAAGACAGGGGATCACAGCAGTACTTC. Residues: CASSQDRGSQQYF. The chain employs TRBV7-9 and TRBJ2-7, with TRBD1 identical over 8 bases. Germline CDR1 SEHNR, CDR2 FQNEAQ (reference sequence). The junction had 8 bases not matched to a gene; V was cut back by 5 bases and J by 8 bases. The CDR3 totals 13 residues.

This clone has just a few counts. The chain recombines TRBV24-1 with TRBJ1-1; D uncertain. Germline V gene sequence: CDR1 KGHDR, CDR2 SFDVKD. V lost 3 bases, J lost 7 bases, and 11 bases lay in between. The length of the CDR3 is 13 residues. CDR3 sequence reads: CATSDRAFGEAFF. In DNA, the CDR3 is TGTGCCACCAGTGATAGAGCTTTCGGTGAAGCTTTCTTT.

The chain couples TRBV6-6 to TRBJ1-6; 7 nucleotides match TRBD1. CDR1 is MNHNY and CDR2 is SVGAGI in the germline V gene (reference sequence). The CDR3 spans 16 residues. J gave up 9 bases and V 0 bases, and 8 bases lay outside the gene matches. CDR3 region: CASSYSLGGEVSPLHF. The CDR3 DNA is TGTGCCAGCAGTTACTCGCTAGGGGGCGAAGTTTCACCCCTCCACTTT.

The J gene is TRBJ2-7, the V gene TRBV13; 7 nucleotides line up with TRBD1. V lost 5 bases, J lost 2 bases, and 9 bases stayed unmatched. In germline, CDR1 is PRHDT, CDR2 FYEKMQ (reference sequence). CDR3 length: 15 residues. The CDR3 sequence is CASSPTRDSPYEQYF. In nucleotides, the CDR3 is TGTGCCAGCAGCCCCACCCGGGACAGTCCCTACGAGCAGTACTTC.

The V gene is TRBV2, the J gene TRBJ1-5, with D unresolved. CDR3 length: 13 amino acids. The V gene lost 7 bases and the J gene lost 4 bases, with 11 bases spanning the gap. CDR1 SNHLY and CDR2 FYNNEI come from the germline V gene. The chain's CDR3 is CASMRSGNQPQHF. In nucleotides, the CDR3 is TGTGCCAGCATGAGGTCTGGAAATCAGCCCCAGCATTTT.

This clone showed up just once. This rearrangement joins TRBV21-1 to TRBJ2-5; TRBD2 was called by the table and not checked on the DNA. TRBV21-1 is recorded as a pseudogene. This CDR3 region has 19 residues. The DNA for the CDR3 is TGTGCCAGCAGCAAAGCGCTTCCTAGCGGGGTAGACCACCAAGAGACCCAGTACTTC. Its protein product is CASSKALPSGVDHQETQYF.